This TCR beta chain was retrieved from a study of T cell responses to AZD1222 COVID-19 vaccine. About this clone itself: What it recognizes is unknown.

The table came from immunoSEQ multiplex PCR; TCRdb's copy has only in-frame clones and leaves some out. The table lists about 200,000 clones, roughly 92% of them singletons. Analyses pooled second doses at about 4 or about 12 weeks. The germline CDR1 and CDR2 sequences are SGHRS and YFSETQ. This CDR3 contains 16 residues. Trimming removed 1 base from V and 4 bases from J; junction bases left unmatched: 7. The study, taken as a whole, reports: Nearly half of unique spike-specific TCRs reportedly avoided B.1.351 and B.1.1.7 mutated regions. The donors showed a predominance of white British ancestry and of females, with possible underestimation of clonal diversity. Baseline testing showed seropositivity in only a handful of AZD1222 recipients.

The receptor was derived from an adult who received the AZD1222 COVID-19 vaccine. The material was peripheral blood, obtained 28 days after the second AZD1222 dose. The chain is built from TRBV5-1 and TRBJ2-3; 9 nucleotides match TRBD1. CDR3 sequence (DNA): TGCGCCAGCAGCTTGAGAGGGACAGGGACCCCAGATACGCAGTATTTT. It yields the protein CASSLRGTGTPDTQYF.